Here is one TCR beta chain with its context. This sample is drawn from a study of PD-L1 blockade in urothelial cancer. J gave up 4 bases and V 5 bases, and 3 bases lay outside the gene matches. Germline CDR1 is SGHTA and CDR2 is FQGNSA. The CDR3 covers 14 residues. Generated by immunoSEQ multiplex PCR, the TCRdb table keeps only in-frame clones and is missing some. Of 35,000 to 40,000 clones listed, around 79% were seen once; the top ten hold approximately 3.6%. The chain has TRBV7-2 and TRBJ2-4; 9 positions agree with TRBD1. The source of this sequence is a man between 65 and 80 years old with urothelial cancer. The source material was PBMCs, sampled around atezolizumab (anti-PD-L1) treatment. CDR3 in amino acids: CASSLGQGKNIQYF. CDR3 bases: TGTGCCAGCAGCCTAGGACAGGGGAAAAACATTCAGTACTTC.